Shown below are 7 T cell receptor beta chains from a single sample sequenced in a study of cytomegalovirus exposure and HLA in healthy donors. The study ran its PCR with 60 Vbeta and 13 Jbeta primers. Sequenced by immunoSEQ multiplex PCR; TCRdb stores in-frame clones only, minus some. The sample includes about 130,000 clones, roughly 80% of them seen just once. Input material: PBMCs. These receptors were taken from a boy between 10 and 17 years old in good health and CMV-seronegative.

This rearrangement joins TRBV10-3 to TRBJ2-7; 8 nucleotides align to TRBD2. This CDR3 contains 13 residues. The J segment lost 4 bases and the V segment lost 9 bases, leaving 8 bases of the junction unmatched. Germline CDR1 is ENHRY and CDR2 is SYGVKD. CDR3 protein: CAIYSGTKYEQYF. CDR3 DNA: TGTGCCATTTATAGCGGGACCAAATACGAGCAGTACTTC.

V is TRBV2 and J is TRBJ2-7; 8 bases are a match to TRBD2. Germline V gene lookup returns CDR1 SNHLY and CDR2 FYNNEI. Trimming at V came to 2 bases and at J to 3 bases, leaving 3 bases not matched to a gene. This CDR3 spans 14 amino acids. Here the CDR3 DNA reads TGTGCCAGCAGTGAATGGAGCGGGAGCTACGAGCAGTACTTC. Protein product: CASSEWSGSYEQYF.

The J gene is TRBJ1-2, the V gene TRBV19; D not resolved. The CDR3 length is 14 residues. V gave up 9 bases and J gave up 4 bases, with 18 bases separating them. The germline V gene has CDR1 LNHDA and CDR2 SQIVND (reference sequence). The CDR3 reads CASSGGDKLYGYTF. The DNA for the CDR3 is TGTGCCAGCTCGGGAGGCGACAAACTCTATGGCTACACCTTC. The full variable domain, with the rest looked up from reference TRBV19 and TRBJ1-2, is DGGITQSPKYLFRKEGQNVTLSCEQNLNHDAMYWYRQDPGQGLRLIYYSQIVNDFQKGDIAEGYSVSREKKESFPLTVTSAQKNPTAFYLCASSGGDKLYGYTFGSGTRLTVV.

The chain recombines TRBV27 with TRBJ2-3; TRBD2 matches 10 bases. The V and J ends lost 5 bases and 3 bases, in that order; junction bases with no gene match: 5. The CDR3 runs 15 residues. Germline values: CDR1 MNHEY, CDR2 SMNVEV (reference sequence). In nucleotides, the CDR3 is TGTGCCAGCAGTCGAGCGGGAGGGCGTACAGATACGCAGTATTTT. This translates into CASSRAGGRTDTQYF.

This clone was found once. The gene calls are TRBV2 and TRBJ1-4; D might be TRBD1 (6 bases). From germline, CDR1 is SNHLY and CDR2 FYNNEI. With 3 bases removed from V and 3 bases from J, the gap between germline ends came to 11 bases. The length of the CDR3 is 15 residues. The CDR3 protein is CASSDRGSANEKLFF. The CDR3 bases are TGTGCCAGCAGTGACAGGGGCTCGGCTAATGAAAAACTGTTTTTT. Variable domain in full (rest from reference TRBV2 and TRBJ1-4): EPEVTQTPSHQVTQMGQEVILRCVPISNHLYFYWYRQILGQKVEFLVSFYNNEISEKSEIFDDQFSVERPDGSNFTLKIRSTKLEDSAMYFCASSDRGSANEKLFFGSGTQLSVL.

The rearrangement uses TRBV5-6 and TRBJ2-2; D is ambiguous. Germline V gene lookup returns CDR1 SGHDT and CDR2 YYEEEE. The germline V and J ends were trimmed by 4 bases and 1 base, with 2 bases remaining between them. This CDR3 spans 12 amino acids. The CDR3 DNA reads TGTGCCAGCAGCCAGAACACCGGGGAGCTGTTTTTT. Its protein product is CASSQNTGELFF.

J is TRBJ2-3 and V is TRBV28; 12 bases line up with TRBD2. V was pared by 8 bases and J by 3 bases, with 6 bases of the junction left unmatched. From germline, CDR1 is MDHEN and CDR2 SYDVKM. The CDR3 sequence is 15 residues long. For the CDR3, the DNA is TGTGCCAGCGCGAAAACTAGCGGGAGGACAGATACGCAGTATTTT. The encoded protein is CASAKTSGRTDTQYF.